This T cell receptor beta chain was captured by sequencing in a study of cytomegalovirus exposure and HLA in healthy donors. Use of 60 Vbeta and 13 Jbeta primers characterized the PCR. TCRdb's copy holds only in-frame clones and misses some; the assay was immunoSEQ multiplex PCR. Of 150,000 to 250,000 clones in the sample, around 78% were seen once. From germline, CDR1 is SGDLS and CDR2 YYNGEE. Trimming removed 0 bases from V and 8 bases from J, with 9 bases in between. The CDR3 covers 13 residues. As for this clone: Antigen unknown.

Points from the study as a whole: It is likely that the observed cluster of highly shared sequence variants was a sequencing artifact.

The clonotype comes from a man aged 30-40 years in good health and CMV-seronegative. The chain employs TRBV9 and TRBJ1-3; D perhaps matches TRBD1 (5 bases). The specimen sequenced was PBMCs. The CDR3 DNA reads as TGTGCCAGCAGCGTAGCTCAGGGTGACACCATATATTTT. This translates into CASSVAQGDTIYF.